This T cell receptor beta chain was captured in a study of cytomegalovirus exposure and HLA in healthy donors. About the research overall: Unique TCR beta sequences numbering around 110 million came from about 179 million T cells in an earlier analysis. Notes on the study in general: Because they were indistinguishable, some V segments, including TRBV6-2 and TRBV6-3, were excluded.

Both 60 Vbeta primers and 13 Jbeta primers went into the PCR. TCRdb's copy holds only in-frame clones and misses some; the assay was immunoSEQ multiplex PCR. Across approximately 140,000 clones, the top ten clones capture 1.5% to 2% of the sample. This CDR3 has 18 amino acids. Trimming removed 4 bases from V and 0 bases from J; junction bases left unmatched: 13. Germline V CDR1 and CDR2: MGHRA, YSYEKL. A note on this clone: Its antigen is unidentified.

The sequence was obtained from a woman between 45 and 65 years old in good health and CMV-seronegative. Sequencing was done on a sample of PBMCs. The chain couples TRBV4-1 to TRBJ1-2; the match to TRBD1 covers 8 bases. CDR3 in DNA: TGCGCCAGCAGCCGAAGAGGGACAGGCGTATCCTCTAACTATGGCTACACCTTC. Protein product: CASSRRGTGVSSNYGYTF.